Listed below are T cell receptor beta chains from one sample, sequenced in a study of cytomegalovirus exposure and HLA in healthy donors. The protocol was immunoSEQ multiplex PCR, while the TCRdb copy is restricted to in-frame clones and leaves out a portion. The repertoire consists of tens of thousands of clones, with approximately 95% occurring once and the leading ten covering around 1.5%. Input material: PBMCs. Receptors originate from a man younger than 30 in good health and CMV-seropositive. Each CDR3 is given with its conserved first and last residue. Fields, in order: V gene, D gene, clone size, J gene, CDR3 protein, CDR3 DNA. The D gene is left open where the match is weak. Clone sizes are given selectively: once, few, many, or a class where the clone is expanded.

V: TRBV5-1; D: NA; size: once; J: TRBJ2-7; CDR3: CASSLDRAYEQYF; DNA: TGCGCCAGCAGCTTGGACAGGGCGTACGAGCAGTACTTC
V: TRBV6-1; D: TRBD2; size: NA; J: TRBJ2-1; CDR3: CASSEIWTSSYNEQFF; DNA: TGTGCCAGCAGTGAGATTTGGACTAGCTCCTACAATGAGCAGTTCTTC
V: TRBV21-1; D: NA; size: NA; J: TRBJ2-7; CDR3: CASSYQSGQTYEQYF; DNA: TGCGCCAGCAGCTACCAATCGGGACAGACCTACGAGCAGTACTTC
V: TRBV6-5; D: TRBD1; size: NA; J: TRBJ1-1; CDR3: CASSDRGNTEAFF; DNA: TGTGCCAGCAGTGACAGGGGGAACACTGAAGCTTTCTTT
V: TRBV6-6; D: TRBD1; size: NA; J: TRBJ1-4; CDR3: CASSGSQGTNEKLFF; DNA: TGTGCCAGCAGTGGCTCACAGGGGACTAATGAAAAACTGTTTTTT
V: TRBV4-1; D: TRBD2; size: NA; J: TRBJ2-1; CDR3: CASSQDASGSSNEQFF; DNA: TGCGCCAGCAGCCAGGATGCTAGCGGGAGCTCCAATGAGCAGTTCTTC
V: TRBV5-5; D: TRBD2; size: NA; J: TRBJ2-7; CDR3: CASSRQLAGVMYEQYF; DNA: TGTGCCAGCAGCCGCCAGCTAGCGGGAGTAATGTACGAGCAGTACTTC
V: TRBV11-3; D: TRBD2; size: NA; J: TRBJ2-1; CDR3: CASSPLTSDTYNEQFF; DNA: TGTGCCAGCAGCCCTCTCACTAGCGACACCTACAATGAGCAGTTCTTC
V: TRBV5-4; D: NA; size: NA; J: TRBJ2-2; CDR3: CASSLDGRAIGELFF; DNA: TGTGCCAGCAGCTTGGACGGCAGGGCGATAGGGGAGCTGTTTTTT
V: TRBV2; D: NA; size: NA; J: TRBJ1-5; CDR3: CASKREENQPQHF; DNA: TGTGCCAGCAAACGCGAGGAAAATCAGCCCCAGCATTTT
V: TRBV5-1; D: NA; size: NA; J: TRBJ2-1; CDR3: CASSFLTGLSYNEQFF; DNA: TGCGCCAGCAGCTTCTTAACGGGGTTATCCTACAATGAGCAGTTCTTC
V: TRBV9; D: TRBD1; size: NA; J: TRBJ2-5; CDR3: CASSVALGQGGRETQYF; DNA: TGTGCCAGCAGCGTAGCTTTAGGACAGGGTGGTCGAGAGACCCAGTACTTC
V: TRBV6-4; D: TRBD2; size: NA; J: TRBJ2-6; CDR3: CASSDKALAGVKSGGANVLTF; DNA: TGTGCCAGCAGTGACAAGGCTCTAGCGGGTGTGAAGTCGGGTGGGGCCAACGTCCTGACTTTC
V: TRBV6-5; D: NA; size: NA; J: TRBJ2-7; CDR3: CASSSPSDSLSYEQYF; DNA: TGTGCCAGCAGTTCCCCGTCGGACAGCCTATCCTACGAGCAGTACTTC
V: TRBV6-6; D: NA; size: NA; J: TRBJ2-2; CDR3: CASSTRLPGELFF; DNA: TGTGCCAGCAGCACTAGACTACCCGGGGAGCTGTTTTTT
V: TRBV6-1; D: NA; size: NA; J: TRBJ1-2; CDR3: CASSDYMGLGYGYTF; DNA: TGTGCCAGCAGTGACTATATGGGCTTAGGCTATGGCTACACCTTC
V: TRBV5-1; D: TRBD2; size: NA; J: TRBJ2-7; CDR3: CASSLLAGGGQYF; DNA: TGCGCCAGCAGCTTGTTAGCGGGAGGAGGGCAGTACTTC
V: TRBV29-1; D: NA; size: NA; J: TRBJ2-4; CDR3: CSVEWLELPNIQYF; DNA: TGCAGCGTTGAATGGCTGGAGTTGCCGAACATTCAGTACTTC
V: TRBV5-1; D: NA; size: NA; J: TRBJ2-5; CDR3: CASSMTAGGETQYF; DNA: TGCGCCAGCAGTATGACAGCAGGGGGGGAGACCCAGTACTTC
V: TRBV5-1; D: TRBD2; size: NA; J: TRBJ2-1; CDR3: CASSTGGNPGEQFF; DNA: TGCGCCAGCAGCACGGGAGGAAATCCGGGTGAGCAGTTCTTC
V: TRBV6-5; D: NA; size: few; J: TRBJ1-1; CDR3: CASREWEGGGTEAFF; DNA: TGTGCCAGCAGAGAATGGGAGGGCGGGGGCACTGAAGCTTTCTTT
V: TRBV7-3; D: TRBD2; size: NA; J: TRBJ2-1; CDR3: CASSGRVGLADRYTYNEQFF; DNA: TGTGCCAGCAGCGGAAGGGTAGGACTAGCGGACCGATATACGTACAATGAGCAGTTCTTC
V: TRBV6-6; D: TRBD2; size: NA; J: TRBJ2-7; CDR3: CASSYLKREPPYEQYF; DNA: TGTGCCAGCAGTTACCTCAAGCGGGAGCCTCCCTACGAGCAGTACTTC
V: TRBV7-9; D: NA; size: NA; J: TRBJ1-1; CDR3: CASSLFSGGTEAFF; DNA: TGTGCCAGCAGCTTATTTTCCGGGGGCACTGAAGCTTTCTTT
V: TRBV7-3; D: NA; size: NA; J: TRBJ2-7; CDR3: CASSLSRSSYEQYF; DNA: TGTGCCAGCAGCTTAAGTCGGAGCTCCTACGAGCAGTACTTC
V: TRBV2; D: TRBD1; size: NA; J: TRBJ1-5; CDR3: CASSEGQGGNQPQHF; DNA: TGTGCCAGCAGTGAAGGACAGGGCGGCAATCAGCCCCAGCATTTT
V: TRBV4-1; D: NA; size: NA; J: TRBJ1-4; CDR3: CTSSPGGDPKLFF; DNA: TGCACCAGCAGCCCTGGGGGGGATCCGAAACTGTTTTTT
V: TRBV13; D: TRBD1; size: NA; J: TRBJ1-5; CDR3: CASSSGTGFNQPQHF; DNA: TGTGCCAGCAGCTCCGGGACAGGGTTCAATCAGCCCCAGCATTTT
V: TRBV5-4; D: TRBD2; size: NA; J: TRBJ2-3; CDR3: CASSFGGGRTDTQYF; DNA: TGTGCCAGCAGCTTTGGCGGGGGTCGCACAGATACGCAGTATTTT
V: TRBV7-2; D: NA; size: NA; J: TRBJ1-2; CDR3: CASSLAPGRRTLGYGYTF; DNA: TGTGCCAGCAGCTTAGCCCCCGGCCGGAGGACCTTAGGGTATGGCTACACCTTC
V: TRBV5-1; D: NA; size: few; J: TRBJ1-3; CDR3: CASSLAATASSGNTIYF; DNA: TGCGCCAGCAGCTTGGCCGCGACAGCGAGCTCTGGAAACACCATATATTTT
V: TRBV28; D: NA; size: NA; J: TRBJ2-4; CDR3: CASTTAGVAKNIQYF; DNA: TGTGCCAGCACCACTGCAGGGGTAGCCAAAAACATTCAGTACTTC
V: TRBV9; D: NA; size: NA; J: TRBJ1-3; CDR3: CASSVENRISGNTIYF; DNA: TGTGCCAGCAGCGTAGAGAACAGGATCTCTGGAAACACCATATATTTT
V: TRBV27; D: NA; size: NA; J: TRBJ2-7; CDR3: CASSPLASEYEQYF; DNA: TGTGCCAGCAGTCCCCTGGCTAGCGAGTACGAGCAGTACTTC
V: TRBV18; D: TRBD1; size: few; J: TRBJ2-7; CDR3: CASSPGTGSYEQYF; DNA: TGTGCCAGCTCACCCGGGACAGGGTCCTACGAGCAGTACTTC
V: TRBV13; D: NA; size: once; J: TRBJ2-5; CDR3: CASSLDGVGSETQYF; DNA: TGTGCCAGCAGCTTAGACGGGGTGGGGTCAGAGACCCAGTACTTC
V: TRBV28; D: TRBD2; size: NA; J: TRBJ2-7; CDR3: CASSSSGAGEVGYEQYF; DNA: TGTGCCAGCAGTTCGTCCGGAGCGGGGGAGGTCGGCTACGAGCAGTACTTC